These 5 T cell receptor beta chains were sequenced from one sample in a study of shared clonotypes between healthy human individuals. TCRdb's copy holds only in-frame clones and misses some; the assay was immunoSEQ multiplex PCR. Of roughly 2,500,000 clones in the sample, more than 85% are singletons; the top ten hold around 0.37%. The sequenced sample consisted of naive CD4+ T cells from PBMCs. Noted subset: CD45RA+ positively selected. These receptors came from a man between 18 and 35 years old in good health. Some clones in this sample may be carry-over from other donors' samples.

The chain links TRBV5-1 to TRBJ1-1; no definite D call. CDR3 size: 13 residues. Germline V lookup: CDR1 SGHRS, CDR2 YFSETQ. With 2 bases removed from V and 6 bases from J, the gap between germline ends came to 11 bases. The CDR3 here is CASSLGMPAEAFF. The DNA of the CDR3 is TGCGCCAGCAGCTTAGGGATGCCCGCTGAAGCTTTCTTT.

This clone appeared a single time. CDR3 sequence (DNA): TGTGCCAGCAGCGCGGGGGACAGGGGGGTCGAGTTCTTC. Protein product: CASSAGDRGVEFF. The chain couples TRBV9 to TRBJ2-1; 11 nucleotides line up with TRBD1. Germline values: CDR1 SGDLS, CDR2 YYNGEE. Unmatched junction bases numbered 7, after V lost 3 bases and J lost 14 bases. This CDR3 has 13 amino acids.

On this clone: Distinct nucleotide sequences in the sample also encode this CDR3. This chain connects TRBV5-1 to TRBJ2-5; D might be TRBD1 (7 bases). Germline V gene lookup returns CDR1 SGHRS and CDR2 YFSETQ. Trimming removed 1 base from V and 4 bases from J, with 11 bases in between. The CDR3 length is 14 residues. The CDR3 nucleotides are TGCGCCAGCAGCTTGAAGCAGGGGGGAGAGACCCAGTACTTC. This gives the protein CASSLKQGGETQYF.

The V call is TRBV6-5, the J call TRBJ2-7; D perhaps matches TRBD2 (6 bases). The CDR3 contains 15 residues. Deletions cut 0 bases from V and 1 base from J, with 10 bases between. Looked up from germline, CDR1 is MNHEY and CDR2 is SVGAGI. The CDR3 sequence is CASSYSQEGSYEQYF. CDR3 coding DNA: TGTGCCAGCAGTTACTCGCAGGAGGGGTCCTACGAGCAGTACTTC.

This sequence joins TRBV9 and TRBJ2-3; 8 bases align to TRBD2. The junction had 9 bases not matched to a gene; V was cut back by 5 bases and J by 4 bases. Germline CDR1 reads SGDLS; CDR2 reads YYNGEE. CDR3 length: 15 residues. The CDR3 loop reads CASSGPGTRPDTQYF. In nucleotides, the CDR3 is TGTGCCAGCAGTGGCCCCGGGACTAGGCCAGATACGCAGTATTTT. The whole variable domain, filled in from reference TRBV9 and TRBJ2-3, reads DSGVTQTPKHLITATGQRVTLRCSPRSGDLSVYWYQQSLDQGLQFLIQYYNGEERAKGNILERFSAQQFPDLHSELNLSSLELGDSALYFCASSGPGTRPDTQYFGPGTRLTVL.